The rows below give T cell receptor beta chains drawn from one sample of a study of shared clonotypes between healthy human individuals. This table comes from immunoSEQ multiplex PCR, and its TCRdb copy is limited to in-frame clones, with some not included. The data hold some 500,000 clones, with 70% to 80% observed a single time. The source material was PBMCs. The source of these receptors is a woman aged 40 to 50 in good health. Some clones in this sample may be carry-over from other donors' samples. Both conserved end residues are part of each CDR3.

J: TRBJ1-4
V: TRBV5-1
CDR3: CASSLGQGALLEKLFF

J: TRBJ1-2
V: TRBV7-2
CDR3: CASSSSMGRQTYGYTF

J: TRBJ2-1
V: TRBV9
CDR3: CASSTGIAYNEQFF

J: TRBJ2-1
V: TRBV9
CDR3: CASSAGEGLVGEAFF

J: TRBJ1-3
V: TRBV10-2
CDR3: CASSRGLSTSGNTIYF

J: TRBJ1-5
V: TRBV7-8
CDR3: CASSLGALGRGSNQPQHF

J: TRBJ1-1
V: TRBV29-1
CDR3: CSVAGGGANTEAFF

J: TRBJ2-7
V: TRBV2
CDR3: CASSAGLHAYEQYF

J: TRBJ2-7
V: TRBV19
CDR3: CASSASTGGEQYF

J: TRBJ1-1
V: TRBV10-2
CDR3: CASKGQQHMNTEAFF

J: TRBJ2-1
V: TRBV4-1
CDR3: CASSQLGGLGNEQFF

J: TRBJ1-5
V: TRBV5-5
CDR3: CASSFRGFDQPQHF

J: TRBJ2-5
V: TRBV19
CDR3: CASSTGTSGRGETQYF

J: TRBJ2-5
V: TRBV30
CDR3: CAWSFRERQETQYF

J: TRBJ1-1
V: TRBV7-9
CDR3: CASSINRDTEAFF

J: TRBJ1-2
V: TRBV15
CDR3: CATSTGTGLGYGYTF

J: TRBJ2-7
V: TRBV5-1
CDR3: CASSSGQGSYEQYF

J: TRBJ2-7
V: TRBV2
CDR3: CASNQGARSYEQYF

J: TRBJ2-2
V: TRBV28
CDR3: CASSLGSRANTGELFF

J: TRBJ2-7
V: TRBV6-1
CDR3: CASSDGVSGRGFYEQYF

J: TRBJ2-7
V: TRBV28
CDR3: CASSHNSGSVYEQYF

J: TRBJ1-1
V: TRBV5-1
CDR3: CASSSGTAIGTEAFF

J: TRBJ2-2
V: TRBV27
CDR3: CASSFSNANTGELFF

J: TRBJ1-4
V: TRBV28
CDR3: CASSLQTENEKLFF

J: TRBJ1-1
V: TRBV7-2
CDR3: CASSLGTYTEAFF

J: TRBJ2-7
V: TRBV21-1
CDR3: CASSKKAEQRSYEQYF

J: TRBJ1-2
V: TRBV19
CDR3: CASSIDPGGDHYGYTF

J: TRBJ1-5
V: TRBV10-3
CDR3: CAISPEGFNQPQHF

J: TRBJ2-7
V: TRBV5-8
CDR3: CASSPPRGRGKYYEQYF

J: TRBJ1-1
V: TRBV7-8
CDR3: CASSPLVTGGTEAFF

J: TRBJ1-5
V: TRBV9
CDR3: CASSVDGYSNQPQHF

J: TRBJ1-4
V: TRBV6-5
CDR3: CASSYWGSRDEKLFF

J: TRBJ2-2
V: TRBV6-5
CDR3: CASSSTVNTGELFF

J: TRBJ2-1
V: TRBV5-1
CDR3: CASSLVGVAGVNEQFF

J: TRBJ1-5
V: TRBV2
CDR3: CASRSGSGDRNQPQHF

J: TRBJ2-6
V: TRBV9
CDR3: CASSPWVRDTTSGANVLTF

J: TRBJ2-7
V: TRBV19
CDR3: CASNRGQGLVEQYF

J: TRBJ2-1
V: TRBV29-1
CDR3: CSVGRLAVGGNEQFF

J: TRBJ2-3
V: TRBV19
CDR3: CASTSLSGRTDTQYF

J: TRBJ2-2
V: TRBV10-3
CDR3: CAITLTGWPNTGELFF

J: TRBJ2-3
V: TRBV28
CDR3: CASSFSASTDTQYF

J: TRBJ2-2
V: TRBV4-1
CDR3: CASSPLAGELFF

J: TRBJ2-7
V: TRBV6-5
CDR3: CASRGQGAFEQYF

J: TRBJ2-2
V: TRBV5-4
CDR3: CASSTRLSGRAGELFF

J: NA
V: TRBV29-1
CDR3: CSVGPAGGPDEQYF

J: TRBJ2-3
V: TRBV30
CDR3: CAWKLAISTDTQYF

J: TRBJ1-3
V: TRBV7-9
CDR3: CASSLQGASSGNTIYF

J: TRBJ2-5
V: TRBV7-8
CDR3: CASSSTRTQGTAQETQYF

J: TRBJ1-2
V: TRBV19
CDR3: CASSIERGNYGYTF